A selection of T cell receptor beta chains follows, all from one sample in a study of T cell repertoires in cytomegalovirus infection. MiXCR, run by TCRdb on the reads, gives a single entry per CDR3 protein. Of 150,000 to 200,000 distinct CDR3 sequences detected, roughly 28% appear once; the ten largest clones hold roughly 29%. Sequencing was performed on PBMCs. Receptors were obtained from a human donor in good health (CMV status not recorded). Some clones in this sample may be carry-over from other donors' samples. Each CDR3 is given with its conserved first and last residue. A D gene is named only where the DNA matches it firmly. The size of a clone is reported for some rows only, either as once, few or many, or as a class for expanded clones.

d_call	v_call	cdr3_length	clone_size	j_call	cdr3_nt	cdr3_aa
.	TRBV7-6	14	many	TRBJ2-5	TGTGCCAGCAGCTTCAACAGGGAGGATGAGACCCAGTACTTC	CASSFNREDETQYF
.	TRBV7-8	15	many	TRBJ2-7	TGTGCCAGCAGTCCGTACAGGGTCCCCTCCTACGAGCAGTACTTC	CASSPYRVPSYEQYF
.	TRBV12-3/TRBV12-4	12	few	TRBJ1-2	TGTGCCAGCAGTCTGATTAACTATGGCTACACCTTC	CASSLINYGYTF
.	TRBV11-2	14	.	TRBJ2-1	TGTGCCAGCAGCTTGAAGCTGGCCTACAATGAGCAGTTCTTC	CASSLKLAYNEQFF
TRBD1	TRBV12-3/TRBV12-4	14	.	TRBJ1-1	TGTGCCAGCAGATTCCAGGGGGGGAACACTGAAGCTTTCTTT	CASRFQGGNTEAFF
TRBD2	TRBV14	15	.	TRBJ2-5	TGTGCCAGCAGCCCAGACGCCCGGGACTACGAGACCCAGTACTTC	CASSPDARDYETQYF
.	TRBV7-2	13	few	TRBJ2-1	TGTGCCAGCAGAAAAGCGGCCGGGCGAGAGCAGTTCTTC	CASRKAAGREQFF
.	TRBV12-3/TRBV12-4	13	.	TRBJ2-1	TGTGCCAGCAGGAACCCCCCAGCGGTTGAGCAGTTCTTC	CASRNPPAVEQFF
.	TRBV28	15	many	TRBJ2-3	TGTGCCAGCAGTACACAGGGTGCGGACACAGATACGCAGTATTTT	CASSTQGADTDTQYF
.	TRBV5-3	14	.	TRBJ2-7	TGTGCCAGCAGCTTGGTAAGCCACGGGAACGAGCAGTACTTC	CASSLVSHGNEQYF
.	TRBV19	12	few	TRBJ1-2	TGTGCCAGTACCACCCCTGGATCTGGCTACACCTTC	CASTTPGSGYTF
.	TRBV7-8	15	few	TRBJ2-1	TGTGCCAGCAGCTTTGGGCCTTCGGTTTCGGATGAGCAGTTCTTC	CASSFGPSVSDEQFF
.	TRBV30	13	few	TRBJ1-1	TGTGCCTGGAGTGACGAACCGGACACTGAAGCTTTCTTT	CAWSDEPDTEAFF
TRBD1	TRBV4-2	15	.	TRBJ1-5	TGTGCCAGCAGCCAAGAAACAGGGGGCACTCAGCCCCAGCATTTT	CASSQETGGTQPQHF
.	TRBV7-2	14	few	TRBJ1-2	TGTGCCAGCAGCGAGTCCCCTGGACAGTTGGGCTACACCTTC	CASSESPGQLGYTF
.	TRBV7-9	14	.	TRBJ1-1	TGTGCCAGCCAGCTAACTCAGGGCGTAACTGAAGCTTTCTTT	CASQLTQGVTEAFF
.	TRBV7-2	13	few	TRBJ1-4	TGTGCCAGCAGCTTAGCCGGGGATGAAAAACTGTTTTTT	CASSLAGDEKLFF
.	TRBV15	14	.	TRBJ1-2	TGTGCCACCAGCAGGGGGGGGGAAGGCTATGGCTACACCTTC	CATSRGGEGYGYTF
.	TRBV20-1	14	.	TRBJ2-7	TGCAGTGCTAGCCCACGGCAAAAAGCCTACGAGCAGTACTTC	CSASPRQKAYEQYF
.	TRBV6-5	13	.	TRBJ1-1	TGTGCCAGCAGTCGGGACCATAACACTGAAGCTTTCTTT	CASSRDHNTEAFF
.	TRBV7-9	14	few	TRBJ1-1	TGTGCCAGCAGCTTAAGTCAGTCGAACACTGAAGCTTTCTTT	CASSLSQSNTEAFF
TRBD2	TRBV20-1	13	.	TRBJ2-7	TGCAGTGCCCCGGTTCCAGCGGGGGGCGAGCAGTACTTC	CSAPVPAGGEQYF